A selection of T cell receptor beta chains follows, all from one sample in a study of blood T cells in healthy people across ages. MiXCR, run by TCRdb on the 5' RACE reads, gives a single entry per CDR3 protein. Of 730,000 or so distinct CDR3 sequences listed, around 43% were seen once; the top ten hold 25% to 30%. What was sequenced was blood. These receptors all come from a man older than 75 in good health. Both conserved end residues are part of each CDR3. A D gene is named only where the DNA matches it firmly. Clone size is given for some rows only: seen once, a few or many times, or a class if the clone is expanded.

d_gene	v_gene	j_gene	abundance	len	CDR3nt	CDR3aa
NA	TRBV20-1	TRBJ1-4	NA	15	TGCAGTGCTAGAGCGGGGCAGCCAACTAATGAAAAACTGTTTTTT	CSARAGQPTNEKLFF
NA	TRBV6-5	TRBJ2-2	few	15	TGTGCCAGCAGTTCCGAGCCAGGACACACCGGGGAGCTGTTTTTT	CASSSEPGHTGELFF
NA	TRBV11-2	TRBJ2-7	NA	15	TGTGCCAGCAGCTTAGTACGGGGAGCGGGCTACGAGCAGTACTTC	CASSLVRGAGYEQYF
TRBD1	TRBV10-3	TRBJ1-3	NA	14	TGTGCCATCAGCCAGACAGGGTTTGGAAACACCATATATTTT	CAISQTGFGNTIYF
NA	TRBV10-1	TRBJ2-5	NA	15	TGCGCCAGCAGTGAACGGAAGGCTGGGTTAGAGACCCAGTACTTC	CASSERKAGLETQYF
NA	TRBV5-1	TRBJ2-1	NA	13	TGCGCCAGCAGCTGCGACAGGCCGGCTGAGCAGTTCTTC	CASSCDRPAEQFF
NA	TRBV7-9	TRBJ2-7	NA	15	TGTGCCAGCAGCCAAGACAGGACGAGCTCCTACGAGCAGTACTTC	CASSQDRTSSYEQYF
NA	TRBV21-1	TRBJ1-2	NA	14	TGTGCCAGCAGCAAAGGGGACAAGCTCTATGGCTACACCTTC	CASSKGDKLYGYTF
TRBD2	TRBV20-1	TRBJ2-2	NA	16	TGCAGTGCTAGAGATGGGCGGACTAGCGTCACCGGGGAGCTGTTTTTT	CSARDGRTSVTGELFF
NA	TRBV13	TRBJ1-6	NA	16	TGTGCCAGCAGCTTGGGGATAAGCTCCTATAATTCACCCCTCCACTTT	CASSLGISSYNSPLHF
NA	TRBV30	TRBJ2-2	NA	16	TGTGCCTGGCGCAGAGGGTCCCGGGGGAACACCGGGGAGCTGTTTTTT	CAWRRGSRGNTGELFF
NA	TRBV10-1	TRBJ2-1	few	16	TGCGCAGAAAGAGGGGGAGTCTATGGGCTGGCTTATGAGCAGTTCTTC	CAERGGVYGLAYEQFF
TRBD1	TRBV5-1	TRBJ1-1	few	18	TGCGCCAGCAGCTCCAATCCGGGACAGGGGGCCTGGAACACTGAAGCTTTCTTT	CASSSNPGQGAWNTEAFF
NA	TRBV28	TRBJ1-5	once	11	TGTGCCAGCAGTGAGATGCAGCCCCAGCATTTT	CASSEMQPQHF
TRBD1	TRBV27	TRBJ2-1	few	16	TGTGCCAGCAGTTTATTCCCCCGGGACAGTTACAATGAGCAGTTCTTC	CASSLFPRDSYNEQFF
TRBD2	TRBV20-1	TRBJ2-7	few	12	TGCAGTACAGATTTAGCGGGATACGAGCAGTACTTC	CSTDLAGYEQYF
NA	TRBV2	TRBJ2-2	NA	13	TGTGCCACCTCGACTAGTCGTACCGGGGAGCTGTTTTTT	CATSTSRTGELFF
TRBD1	TRBV27	TRBJ1-4	NA	13	TGTGCCAGCAAAGGACAGGGGTTAGAAAAACTGTTTTTT	CASKGQGLEKLFF
TRBD1	TRBV2	TRBJ1-2	once	15	TGTGCCAGCAGGGGGACAGGGGGCGCCTTCTATGGCTACACCTTC	CASRGTGGAFYGYTF
TRBD1	TRBV4-3	TRBJ2-1	many	14	TGCGCCAGCAGCCTCCGGACAGGGGACAATGAGCAGTTCTTC	CASSLRTGDNEQFF
TRBD2	TRBV4-2	TRBJ2-4	NA	16	TGTGCCAGCAGCCAACCAGAGCGGGAGTGGGGAAACATTCAGTACTTC	CASSQPEREWGNIQYF
TRBD1	TRBV27	TRBJ2-5	few	14	TGTGCCAGCAGTAGGACAGGAGATCAAGAGACCCAGTACTTC	CASSRTGDQETQYF
TRBD2	TRBV7-2	TRBJ2-1	NA	12	TGTGCCAGCAGCTTATGGGAGGGTGAGCAGTTCTTC	CASSLWEGEQFF
NA	TRBV5-1	TRBJ2-6	few	16	TGCGCCAGCAGCTTGGCCGGGACCGGTGGGGCCAACGTCCTGACTTTC	CASSLAGTGGANVLTF
TRBD2	TRBV7-2	TRBJ2-2	NA	17	TGTGCCAGCAGCCCACTCGGACTAGCGGGAGGCACCGGGGAGCTGTTTTTT	CASSPLGLAGGTGELFF
NA	TRBV29-1	TRBJ1-1	NA	12	TGCAGCGTTGAGGTGGGGGAATCCAGAGCTTTCTTT	CSVEVGESRAFF
NA	TRBV5-1	TRBJ2-3	many	15	TGCGCCAGCAGCCCGGGCGGGGTCCCTTCGGATACGCAGTATTTT	CASSPGGVPSDTQYF
NA	TRBV6-2/TRBV6-3	TRBJ2-7	NA	14	TGTGCCAGCAGTCCCACCGAGTCCCCAGGGAAGGCGTACTTC	CASSPTESPGKAYF
TRBD2	TRBV11-2	TRBJ2-7	once	14	TGTGCCAGCACCGACCGGGACTACGTAGGCGAGCAGTACTTC	CASTDRDYVGEQYF
NA	TRBV4-1	TRBJ1-5	NA	15	TGCGCCAGCAGCCCGGACAGTCTTAGCAATCAGCCCCAGCATTTT	CASSPDSLSNQPQHF
TRBD1	TRBV7-8	TRBJ1-2	few	13	TGTGCCAGCAGCTCCCGACAGGGGCGTGGCTACACCTTC	CASSSRQGRGYTF
NA	TRBV7-2	TRBJ2-5	NA	15	TGTGCCAGCAGCTTAGTCTCGCAGGCCCAAGAGACCCAGTACTTC	CASSLVSQAQETQYF
NA	TRBV6-2/TRBV6-3	TRBJ2-3	NA	14	TGTGCCAGCGCTAATGGCGGGGGCACAGATACGCAGTATTTT	CASANGGGTDTQYF
NA	TRBV12-3/TRBV12-4	TRBJ2-7	NA	13	TGTGCCAGCAGGGTCCCATCGGGCCACGAGCAGTACTTC	CASRVPSGHEQYF
TRBD1	TRBV4-3	TRBJ2-2	NA	14	TGCGCCAGCAGCCGGACAGGGGGCTCCGGGGAGCTGTTTTTT	CASSRTGGSGELFF
TRBD1	TRBV27	TRBJ2-1	few	15	TGTGCCAGCAGTTTGGAGGACAGGGGCGACAATGAGCAGTTCTTC	CASSLEDRGDNEQFF
TRBD1	TRBV14	TRBJ2-1	NA	16	TGTGCCAGCAGCCCTCGCACAGGGGTGGTATACAATGGGCAGTTCTTC	CASSPRTGVVYNGQFF
TRBD1	TRBV7-2	TRBJ2-7	NA	12	TGTGCCAGCAGCTTAGGAAATGGACAGGGGTACTTC	CASSLGNGQGYF
NA	TRBV6-2/TRBV6-3	TRBJ2-3	few	12	TGTGCCAGCAGTTACGGTGGGAGTTCGCAGTATTTT	CASSYGGSSQYF
TRBD1	TRBV4-3	TRBJ1-2	NA	15	TGCGCCAGCAGCCACCGACAGGGAGCTAACTATGGCTACACCTTC	CASSHRQGANYGYTF
TRBD2	TRBV4-3	TRBJ2-3	once	17	TGCGCCAGCAGCCAAGGGAGGAGCGGGGGGCCGTCAGATACGCAGTATTTT	CASSQGRSGGPSDTQYF